Below, one TCR beta chain is given with its context. The record originates from a study of blood T cell repertoires in COVID-19. Germline V CDR1 and CDR2: LNHDA, SQIVND (reference sequence). The CDR3 contains 15 residues. The ends were cut back, 2 bases at V and 0 bases at J, with 10 bases in the middle. Cohort assignment relied on participant-reported clinical history. Repertoires were generated with immunoSEQ multiplex PCR, while TCRdb's copy carries only in-frame clones and drops some. Here the sample spans over 300,000 clones, 70% to 90% being singletons. The chain couples TRBV19 to TRBJ1-1; D remains ambiguous. Specimen: PBMCs or T cells enriched from blood (not recorded which). This TCR was recovered from a woman aged 30 to 39 with acute COVID-19. The CDR3, as DNA: TGTGCCAGTAGTATAATCCCGGGGATGAACACTGAAGCTTTCTTT. Translation gives CASSIIPGMNTEAFF. The complete variable domain, with remaining parts taken from reference TRBV19 and TRBJ1-1, reads DGGITQSPKYLFRKEGQNVTLSCEQNLNHDAMYWYRQDPGQGLRLIYYSQIVNDFQKGDIAEGYSVSREKKESFPLTVTSAQKNPTAFYLCASSIIPGMNTEAFFGQGTRLTVV.